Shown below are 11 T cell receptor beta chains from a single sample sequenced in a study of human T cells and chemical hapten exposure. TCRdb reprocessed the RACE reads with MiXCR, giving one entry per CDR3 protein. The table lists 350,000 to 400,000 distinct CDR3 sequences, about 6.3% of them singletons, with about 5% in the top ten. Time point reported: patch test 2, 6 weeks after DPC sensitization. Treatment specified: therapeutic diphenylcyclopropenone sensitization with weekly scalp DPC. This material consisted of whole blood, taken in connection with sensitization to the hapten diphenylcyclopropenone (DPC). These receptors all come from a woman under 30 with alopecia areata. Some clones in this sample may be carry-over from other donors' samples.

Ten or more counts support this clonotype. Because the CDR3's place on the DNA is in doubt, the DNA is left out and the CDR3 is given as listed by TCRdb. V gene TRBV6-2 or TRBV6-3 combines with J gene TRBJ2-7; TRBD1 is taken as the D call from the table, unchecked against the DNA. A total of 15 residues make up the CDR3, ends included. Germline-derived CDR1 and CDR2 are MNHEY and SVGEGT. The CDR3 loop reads CASSSSGQVKGEQYF.

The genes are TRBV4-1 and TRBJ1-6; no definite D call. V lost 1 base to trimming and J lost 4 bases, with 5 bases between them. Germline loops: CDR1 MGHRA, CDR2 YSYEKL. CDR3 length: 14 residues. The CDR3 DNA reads TGCGCCAGCAGCCAAGGGACGTATAATTCACCCCTCCACTTT. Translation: CASSQGTYNSPLHF.

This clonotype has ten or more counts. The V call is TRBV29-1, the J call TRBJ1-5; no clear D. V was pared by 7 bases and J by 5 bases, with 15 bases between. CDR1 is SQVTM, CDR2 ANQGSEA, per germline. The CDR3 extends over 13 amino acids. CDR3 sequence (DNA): TGCAGCGCCCGAGGGCAGGATGATCAGCCCCAGCATTTT. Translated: CSARGQDDQPQHF.

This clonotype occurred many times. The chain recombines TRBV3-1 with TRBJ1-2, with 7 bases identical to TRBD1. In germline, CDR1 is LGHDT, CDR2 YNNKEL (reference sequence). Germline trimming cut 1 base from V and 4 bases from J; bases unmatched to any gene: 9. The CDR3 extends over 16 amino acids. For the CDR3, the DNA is TGTGCCAGCAGCCAAGGGAGTGAGGGGGCTGTCTATGGCTACACCTTC. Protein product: CASSQGSEGAVYGYTF.

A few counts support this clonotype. CDR3 DNA sequence: TGTGCCAGCAGCCCCCGGACAGGGCGAATCGGTTATGGCTACACCTTC. Its protein product is CASSPRTGRIGYGYTF. The chain is built from TRBV7-2 and TRBJ1-2, with 8 nucleotides matching TRBD1. This CDR3 spans 16 amino acids. The germline CDR1 and CDR2 sequences are SGHTA and FQGNSA. V shed 5 bases, J shed 5 bases, and the junction held 13 bases outside the gene matches.

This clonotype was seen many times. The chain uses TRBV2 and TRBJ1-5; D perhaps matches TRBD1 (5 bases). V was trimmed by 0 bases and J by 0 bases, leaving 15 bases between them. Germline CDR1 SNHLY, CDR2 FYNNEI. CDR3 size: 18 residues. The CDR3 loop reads CASSEAPGRPDSNQPQHF. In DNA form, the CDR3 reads TGTGCCAGCAGTGAAGCGCCGGGACGCCCAGATAGCAATCAGCCCCAGCATTTT.

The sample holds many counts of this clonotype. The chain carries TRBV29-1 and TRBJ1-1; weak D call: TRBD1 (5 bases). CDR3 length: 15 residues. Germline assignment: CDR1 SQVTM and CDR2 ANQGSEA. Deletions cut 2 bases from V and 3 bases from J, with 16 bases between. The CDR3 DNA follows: TGCAGCGTTGAACCGGACTTCTGGGGCGACACTGAAGCTTTCTTT. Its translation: CSVEPDFWGDTEAFF. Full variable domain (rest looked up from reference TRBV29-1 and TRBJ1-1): SAVISQKPSRDICQRGTSLTIQCQVDSQVTMMFWYRQQPGQSLTLIATANQGSEATYESGFVIDKFPISRPNLTFSTLTVSNMSPEDSSIYLCSVEPDFWGDTEAFFGQGTRLTVV.

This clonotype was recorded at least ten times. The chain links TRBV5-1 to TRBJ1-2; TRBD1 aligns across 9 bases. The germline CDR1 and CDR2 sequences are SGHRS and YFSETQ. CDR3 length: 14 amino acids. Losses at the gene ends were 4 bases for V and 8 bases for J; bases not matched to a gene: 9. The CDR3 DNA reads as TGCGCCAGCAGCCCCACCACAGGGGGCGGCGGCTACACCTTC. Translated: CASSPTTGGGGYTF. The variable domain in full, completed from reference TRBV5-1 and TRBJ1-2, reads KAGVTQTPRYLIKTRGQQVTLSCSPISGHRSVSWYQQTPGQGLQFLFEYFSETQRNKGNFPGRFSGRQFSNSRSEMNVSTLELGDSALYLCASSPTTGGGGYTFGSGTRLTVV.

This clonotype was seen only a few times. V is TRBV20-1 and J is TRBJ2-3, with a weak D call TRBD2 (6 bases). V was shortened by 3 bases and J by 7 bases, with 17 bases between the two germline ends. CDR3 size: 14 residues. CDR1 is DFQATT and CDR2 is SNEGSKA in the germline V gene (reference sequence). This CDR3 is CSARGGTAPHTQYF. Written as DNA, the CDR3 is TGCAGTGCTAGGGGCGGGACGGCCCCACATACGCAGTATTTT.

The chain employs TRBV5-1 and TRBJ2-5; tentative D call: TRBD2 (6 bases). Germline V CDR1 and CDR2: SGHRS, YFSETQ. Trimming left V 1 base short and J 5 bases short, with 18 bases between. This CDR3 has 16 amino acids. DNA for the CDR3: TGCGCCAGCAGCTTGATTGACGGGAGTACTTCGGAGACCCAGTACTTC. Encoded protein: CASSLIDGSTSETQYF.

CDR3 sequence (DNA): TGTGCCAGCAGTCGGGACACTGACCTATACGAGCAGTACTTC. Amino acid sequence: CASSRDTDLYEQYF. The chain couples TRBV6-5 to TRBJ2-7; TRBD1 is a possible D gene (6 bases). The ends were cut back, 5 bases at V and 4 bases at J, with 15 bases in the middle. The V gene's germline CDR1 is MNHEY and CDR2 SVGAGI. The CDR3 runs 14 residues.